This record covers a single T cell receptor beta chain. These data are taken from a study of blood T cell repertoires in COVID-19. Study information: There were acute and convalescent COVID-19 samples, and they came from the United States, Italy and Spain.

The CDR3 covers 14 residues. After removal of 6 bases from V and 4 bases from J, the junction contained 7 bases not matched to a gene. Germline loops: CDR1 LNHDA, CDR2 SQIVND (reference sequence). Repertoires were generated with immunoSEQ multiplex PCR, while TCRdb's copy carries only in-frame clones and drops some. The sample yields fewer than 350,000 clones, about nine tenths seen once. The gene calls are TRBV19 and TRBJ1-2, with 8 bases identical to TRBD1. The sequenced sample was peripheral blood. This clonotype originated in a young woman with COVID-19, enrolled during active disease. The CDR3 spells CASRSTGVSYGYTF. CDR3 DNA sequence: TGTGCCAGTAGATCGACAGGGGTGAGCTATGGCTACACCTTC.